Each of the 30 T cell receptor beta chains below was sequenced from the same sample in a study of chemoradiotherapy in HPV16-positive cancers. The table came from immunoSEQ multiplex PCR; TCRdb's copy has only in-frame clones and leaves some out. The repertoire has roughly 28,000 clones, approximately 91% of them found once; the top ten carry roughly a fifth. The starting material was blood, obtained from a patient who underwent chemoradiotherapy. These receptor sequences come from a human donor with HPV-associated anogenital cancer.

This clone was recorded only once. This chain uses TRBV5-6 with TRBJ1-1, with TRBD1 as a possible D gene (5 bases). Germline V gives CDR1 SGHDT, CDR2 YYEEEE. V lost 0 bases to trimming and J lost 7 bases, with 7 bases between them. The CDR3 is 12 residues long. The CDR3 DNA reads TGTGCCAGCAGCTTGGGGAGGGGTGAAGCTTTCTTT. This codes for CASSLGRGEAFF.

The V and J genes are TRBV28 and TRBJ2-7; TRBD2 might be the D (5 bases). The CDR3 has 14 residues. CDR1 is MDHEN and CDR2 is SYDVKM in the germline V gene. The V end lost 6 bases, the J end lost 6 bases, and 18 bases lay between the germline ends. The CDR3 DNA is TGTGCCAGCAGATCCTCCGGGATTCCCTTCGAGCAGTACTTC. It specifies CASRSSGIPFEQYF.

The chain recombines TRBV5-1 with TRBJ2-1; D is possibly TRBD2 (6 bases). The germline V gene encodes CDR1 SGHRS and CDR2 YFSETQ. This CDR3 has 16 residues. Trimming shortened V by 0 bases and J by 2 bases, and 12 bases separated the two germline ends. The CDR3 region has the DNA TGCGCCAGCAGCTTGGGCGGGAATCCCGCCTACAATGAGCAGTTCTTC. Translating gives CASSLGGNPAYNEQFF.

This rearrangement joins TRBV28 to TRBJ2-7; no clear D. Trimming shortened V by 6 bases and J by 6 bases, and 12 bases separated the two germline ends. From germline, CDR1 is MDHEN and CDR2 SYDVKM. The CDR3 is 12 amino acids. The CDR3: CASSRARVEQYF. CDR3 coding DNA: TGTGCCAGCAGCCGCGCGAGAGTCGAGCAGTACTTC.

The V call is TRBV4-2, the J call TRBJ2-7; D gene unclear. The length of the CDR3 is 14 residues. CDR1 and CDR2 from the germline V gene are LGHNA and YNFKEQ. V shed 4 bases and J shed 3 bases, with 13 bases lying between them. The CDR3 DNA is TGTGCCAGCAGCCCGACGACCGTTGGCTACGAGCAGTACTTC. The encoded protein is CASSPTTVGYEQYF.

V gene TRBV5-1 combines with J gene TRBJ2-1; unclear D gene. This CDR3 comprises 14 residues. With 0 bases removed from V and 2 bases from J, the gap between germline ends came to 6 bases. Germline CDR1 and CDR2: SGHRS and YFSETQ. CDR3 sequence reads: CASSLGQTYNEQFF. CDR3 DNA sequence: TGCGCCAGCAGCTTGGGTCAGACCTACAATGAGCAGTTCTTC.

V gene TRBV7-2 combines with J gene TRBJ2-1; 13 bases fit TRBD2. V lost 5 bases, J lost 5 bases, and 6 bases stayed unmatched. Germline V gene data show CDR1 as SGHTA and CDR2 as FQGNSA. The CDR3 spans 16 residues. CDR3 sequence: CASSKAGTSGDNEQFF. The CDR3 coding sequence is TGTGCCAGCAGCAAGGCCGGGACTAGCGGGGACAATGAGCAGTTCTTC.

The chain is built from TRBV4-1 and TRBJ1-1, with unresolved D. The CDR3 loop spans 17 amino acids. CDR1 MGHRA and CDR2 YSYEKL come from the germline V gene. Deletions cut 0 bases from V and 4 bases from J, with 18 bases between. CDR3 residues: CASSQEQAGVLGTEAFF. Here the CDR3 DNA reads TGCGCCAGCAGCCAAGAGCAGGCAGGCGTTTTGGGCACTGAAGCTTTCTTT.

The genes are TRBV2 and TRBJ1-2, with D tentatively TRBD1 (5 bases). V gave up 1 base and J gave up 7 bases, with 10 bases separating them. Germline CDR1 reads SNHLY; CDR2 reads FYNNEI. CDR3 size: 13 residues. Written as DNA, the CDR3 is TGTGCCAGCAGTGAAGGGGGGATGGGTGGCTACACCTTC. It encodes CASSEGGMGGYTF.

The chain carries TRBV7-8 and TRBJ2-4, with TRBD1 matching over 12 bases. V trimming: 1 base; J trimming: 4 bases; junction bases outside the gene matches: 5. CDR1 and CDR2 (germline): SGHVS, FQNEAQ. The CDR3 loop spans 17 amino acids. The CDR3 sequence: CASSLDGDRGPKNIQYF. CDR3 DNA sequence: TGTGCCAGCAGCTTAGACGGGGACAGGGGGCCGAAAAACATTCAGTACTTC.

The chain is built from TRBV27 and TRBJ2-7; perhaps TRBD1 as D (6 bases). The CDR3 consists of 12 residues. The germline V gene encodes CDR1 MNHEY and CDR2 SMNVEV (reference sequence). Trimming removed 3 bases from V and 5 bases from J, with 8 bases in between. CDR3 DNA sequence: TGTGCCAGCAGTTTTAGGGGGAACGAGCAGTACTTC. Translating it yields CASSFRGNEQYF.

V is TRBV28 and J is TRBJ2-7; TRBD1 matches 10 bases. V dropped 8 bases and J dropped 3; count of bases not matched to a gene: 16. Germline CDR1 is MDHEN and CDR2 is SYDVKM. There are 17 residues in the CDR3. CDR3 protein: CASLNVFGTGEHYEQYF. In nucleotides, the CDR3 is TGTGCCAGCCTTAATGTGTTCGGGACAGGGGAACACTACGAGCAGTACTTC.

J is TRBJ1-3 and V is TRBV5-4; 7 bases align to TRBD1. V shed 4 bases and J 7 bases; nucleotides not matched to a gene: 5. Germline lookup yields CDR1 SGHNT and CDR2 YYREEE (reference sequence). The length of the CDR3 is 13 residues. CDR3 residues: CASSTDRENTIYF. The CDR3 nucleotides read TGTGCCAGCAGCACCGACAGGGAGAACACCATATATTTT.

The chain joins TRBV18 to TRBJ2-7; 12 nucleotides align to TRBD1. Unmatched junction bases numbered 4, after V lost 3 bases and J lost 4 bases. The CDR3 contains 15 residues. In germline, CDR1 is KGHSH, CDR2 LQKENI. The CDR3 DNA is TGTGCCAGCTCACCCCAGGGACAGGGGGCGTACGAGCAGTACTTC. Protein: CASSPQGQGAYEQYF.

CDR3 protein: CASSLGGANSNQPQHF. The DNA for the CDR3 is TGTGCCAGCAGCTTGGGGGGGGCCAATAGCAATCAGCCCCAGCATTTT. The J gene is TRBJ1-5, the V gene TRBV5-4; TRBD1 might be the D (6 bases). CDR1 and CDR2 (germline): SGHNT, YYREEE (reference sequence). CDR3 length: 16 residues. Trimming took off 0 bases at V and 0 bases at J, with 10 bases between the two ends.

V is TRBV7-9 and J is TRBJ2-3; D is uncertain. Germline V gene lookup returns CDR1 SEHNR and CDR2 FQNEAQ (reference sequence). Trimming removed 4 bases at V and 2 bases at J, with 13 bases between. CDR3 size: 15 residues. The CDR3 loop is CASSSVTRTTDTQYF. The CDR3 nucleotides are TGTGCCAGCAGCTCAGTGACCCGGACCACAGATACGCAGTATTTT.

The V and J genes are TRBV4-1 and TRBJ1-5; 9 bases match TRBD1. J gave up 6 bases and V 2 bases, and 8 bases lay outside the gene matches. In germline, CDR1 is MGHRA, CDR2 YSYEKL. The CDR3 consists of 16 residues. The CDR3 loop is CASSQSGTGKFQPQHF. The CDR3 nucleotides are TGCGCCAGCAGCCAATCCGGGACAGGGAAGTTTCAGCCCCAGCATTTT.

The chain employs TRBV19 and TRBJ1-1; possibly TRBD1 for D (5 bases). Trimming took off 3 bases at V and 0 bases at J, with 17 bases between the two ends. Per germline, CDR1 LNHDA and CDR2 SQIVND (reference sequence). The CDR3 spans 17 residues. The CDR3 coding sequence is TGTGCCAGTAGTATGAGGTCAGGGCTCGGTATGAACACTGAAGCTTTCTTT. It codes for CASSMRSGLGMNTEAFF.

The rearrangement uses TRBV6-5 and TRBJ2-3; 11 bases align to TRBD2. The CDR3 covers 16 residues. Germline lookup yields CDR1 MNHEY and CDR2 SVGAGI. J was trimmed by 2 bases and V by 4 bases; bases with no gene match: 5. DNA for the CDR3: TGTGCCAGCAGTTTCCTAGCGGGAGGACCCACAGATACGCAGTATTTT. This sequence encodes CASSFLAGGPTDTQYF.

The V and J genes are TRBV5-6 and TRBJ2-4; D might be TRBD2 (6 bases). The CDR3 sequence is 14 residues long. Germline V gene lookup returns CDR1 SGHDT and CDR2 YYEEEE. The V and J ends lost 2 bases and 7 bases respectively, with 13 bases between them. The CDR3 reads CASSFPGAGNIQYF. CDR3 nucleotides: TGTGCCAGCAGCTTTCCGGGAGCTGGGAACATTCAGTACTTC.

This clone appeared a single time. CDR3 sequence reads: CASSQDRGGYEQYF. CDR3 DNA sequence: TGTGCCAGCAGTCAGGACAGGGGTGGCTACGAGCAGTACTTC. The chain has TRBV6-1 and TRBJ2-7; 9 positions agree with TRBD1. CDR1 MNHNS and CDR2 SASEGT come from the germline V gene. V lost 5 bases to trimming and J lost 3 bases; unmatched junction nucleotides: 5. CDR3 size: 14 residues.

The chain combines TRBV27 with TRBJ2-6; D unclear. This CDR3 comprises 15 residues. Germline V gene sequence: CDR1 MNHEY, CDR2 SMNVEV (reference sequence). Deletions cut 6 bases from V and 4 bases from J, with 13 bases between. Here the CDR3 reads CASSLGRLGANVLTF. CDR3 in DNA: TGTGCCAGCAGCCTTGGACGTCTAGGGGCCAACGTCCTGACTTTC.

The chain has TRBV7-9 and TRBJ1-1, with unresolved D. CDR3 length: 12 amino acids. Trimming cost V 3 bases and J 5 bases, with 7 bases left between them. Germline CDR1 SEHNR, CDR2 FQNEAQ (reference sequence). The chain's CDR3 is CASSFGETEAFF. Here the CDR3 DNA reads TGTGCCAGCAGCTTCGGGGAGACTGAAGCTTTCTTT.

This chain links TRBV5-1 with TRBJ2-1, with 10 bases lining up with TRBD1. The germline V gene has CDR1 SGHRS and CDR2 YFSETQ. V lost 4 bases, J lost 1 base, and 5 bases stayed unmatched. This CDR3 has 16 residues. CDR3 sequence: CASSPPGQGSYNEQFF. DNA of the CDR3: TGCGCCAGCAGCCCACCGGGACAGGGGTCCTACAATGAGCAGTTCTTC. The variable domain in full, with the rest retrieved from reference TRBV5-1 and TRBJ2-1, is KAGVTQTPRYLIKTRGQQVTLSCSPISGHRSVSWYQQTPGQGLQFLFEYFSETQRNKGNFPGRFSGRQFSNSRSEMNVSTLELGDSALYLCASSPPGQGSYNEQFFGPGTRLTVL.

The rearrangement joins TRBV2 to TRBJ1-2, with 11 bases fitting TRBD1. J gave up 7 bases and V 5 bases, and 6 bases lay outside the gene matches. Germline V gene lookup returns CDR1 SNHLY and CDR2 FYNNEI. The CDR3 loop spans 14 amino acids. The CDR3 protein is CASSWGQGVSGYTF. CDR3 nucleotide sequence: TGTGCCAGCAGTTGGGGACAGGGGGTTAGTGGCTACACCTTC.

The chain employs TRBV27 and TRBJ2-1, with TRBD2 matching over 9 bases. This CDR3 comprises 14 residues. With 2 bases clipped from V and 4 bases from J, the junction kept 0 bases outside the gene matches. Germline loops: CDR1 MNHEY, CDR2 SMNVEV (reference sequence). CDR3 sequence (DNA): TGTGCCAGCAGTTTACTAGCGGGGTACAATGAGCAGTTCTTC. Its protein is CASSLLAGYNEQFF.

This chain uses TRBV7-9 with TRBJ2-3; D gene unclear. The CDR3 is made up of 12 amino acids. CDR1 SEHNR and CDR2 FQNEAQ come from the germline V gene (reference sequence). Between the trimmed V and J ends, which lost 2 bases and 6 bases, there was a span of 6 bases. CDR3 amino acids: CASSLIADTQYF. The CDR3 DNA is TGTGCCAGCAGCTTAATAGCCGATACGCAGTATTTT.

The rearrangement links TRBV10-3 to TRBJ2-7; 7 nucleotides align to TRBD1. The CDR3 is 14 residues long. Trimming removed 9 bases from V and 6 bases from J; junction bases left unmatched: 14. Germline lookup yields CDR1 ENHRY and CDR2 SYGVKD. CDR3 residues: CAIAHSGGRIEQYF. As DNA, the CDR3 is TGTGCCATAGCACACTCAGGGGGTAGGATCGAGCAGTACTTC.

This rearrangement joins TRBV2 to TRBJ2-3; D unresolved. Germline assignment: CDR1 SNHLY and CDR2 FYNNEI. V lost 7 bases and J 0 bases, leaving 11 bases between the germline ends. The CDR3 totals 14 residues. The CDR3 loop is CASNVRSSTDTQYF. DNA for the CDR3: TGTGCCAGCAACGTCCGGTCAAGCACAGATACGCAGTATTTT. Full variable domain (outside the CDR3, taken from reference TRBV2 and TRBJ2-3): EPEVTQTPSHQVTQMGQEVILRCVPISNHLYFYWYRQILGQKVEFLVSFYNNEISEKSEIFDDQFSVERPDGSNFTLKIRSTKLEDSAMYFCASNVRSSTDTQYFGPGTRLTVL.

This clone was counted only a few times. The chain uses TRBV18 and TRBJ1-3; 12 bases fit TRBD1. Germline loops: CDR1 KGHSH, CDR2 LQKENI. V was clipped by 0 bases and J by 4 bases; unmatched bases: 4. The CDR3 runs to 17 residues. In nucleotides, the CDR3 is TGTGCCAGCTCACCACCTGGGACAGGGGGCTTCGGAAACACCATATATTTT. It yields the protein CASSPPGTGGFGNTIYF. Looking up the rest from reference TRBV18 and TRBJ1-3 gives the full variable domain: NAGVMQNPRHLVRRRGQEARLRCSPMKGHSHVYWYRQLPEEGLKFMVYLQKENIIDESGMPKERFSAEFPKEGPSILRIQQVVRGDSAAYFCASSPPGTGGFGNTIYFGEGSWLTVV.